This TCR beta chain derives from a study of OX40 agonist ivuxolimab in advanced cancers. The study's findings and limits: Low clonal expansion, among the lowest seen, marked partial responders at 0.1-3.0 mg/kg.

This clone occurred once. Its antigen remains unknown. Sequencing was performed with immunoSEQ multiplex PCR; in TCRdb, only in-frame clones are kept and a portion is missing. The sample carries tens of thousands of clones, under 95% recorded once. V lost 0 bases and J lost 0, with 11 bases in between. This CDR3 has 16 residues. The V gene's germline CDR1 is SGHAT and CDR2 FQNNGV. Blood samples were obtained at baseline, cycle 4 day 1, and cycle 7 day 1. J is TRBJ1-1 and V is TRBV11-2, with D uncertain. The input for sequencing was CD4+ or CD8+ T cells sorted from blood, taken in a trial of the OX40 agonist ivuxolimab. This receptor was taken from an adult with an advanced solid tumor such as melanoma, head and neck, liver or kidney cancer. The CDR3 coding sequence is TGTGCCAGCAGCTTAGATACTTTCGGTGTGAACACTGAAGCTTTCTTT. It codes for CASSLDTFGVNTEAFF.